The rows below give T cell receptor beta chains drawn from one sample of a study of T cells in Graves' hyperthyroidism and ophthalmopathy. MiXCR was run by TCRdb on the multiplex PCR reads, yielding one entry per CDR3 protein. The sample contains 300,000 to 400,000 distinct CDR3 sequences, less than 15% of which appear only once. Sequenced material: blood. The receptors were sampled from a woman aged 18-30 years with Graves' hyperthyroidism. The CDR3 runs from the conserved cysteine through the conserved F or W. A D gene is named only where the DNA matches it firmly. Where a row states a size, it is once, few, many or the class of an expanded clone; other rows omit it.

clone size	CDR3 length	V gene	J gene	D gene	CDR3 protein	CDR3 DNA
-	16	TRBV19	TRBJ2-7	-	CASSAWAGTAFYEQYF	TGTGCCAGTAGTGCATGGGCCGGGACTGCCTTCTACGAGCAGTACTTC
many	15	TRBV7-2	TRBJ2-5	TRBD1	CASSPPGTAKETQYF	TGTGCCAGCAGCCCCCCCGGGACAGCAAAAGAGACCCAGTACTTC
many	12	TRBV12-3/TRBV12-4	TRBJ1-1	TRBD1	CASSLQGFGAFF	TGTGCCAGCAGCCTACAGGGGTTCGGAGCTTTCTTT
many	15	TRBV28	TRBJ2-2	-	CASSSPPRNTGELFF	TGTGCCAGCAGTTCCCCACCCAGGAACACCGGGGAGCTGTTTTTT
many	13	TRBV11-2	TRBJ2-3	-	CASRPSSTDTQYF	TGTGCCAGCAGGCCGTCTAGCACAGATACGCAGTATTTT
few	15	TRBV6-1	TRBJ2-5	-	CASSGAFGVAETQYF	TGTGCCAGCAGTGGGGCCTTCGGGGTTGCAGAGACCCAGTACTTC
many	15	TRBV19	TRBJ2-1	TRBD2	CASSRTSGSYNEQFF	TGTGCCAGTAGCCGGACTAGCGGGTCCTACAATGAGCAGTTCTTC
many	13	TRBV11-3	TRBJ2-1	-	CASRGNEGNEQFF	TGTGCCAGCAGGGGCAACGAGGGCAATGAGCAGTTCTTC
few	12	TRBV20-1	TRBJ2-7	TRBD2	CSALAGGREQYF	TGCAGTGCTCTGGCGGGAGGGCGTGAGCAGTACTTC
few	15	TRBV4-1	TRBJ1-2	-	CASSQAGTPRSGYTF	TGCGCCAGCAGCCAAGCCGGGACCCCCCGTAGTGGCTACACCTTC
few	16	TRBV11-3	TRBJ1-1	-	CASSCQSGQVSTEAFF	TGTGCCAGCAGCTGCCAGTCAGGGCAGGTATCCACTGAAGCTTTCTTT
many	15	TRBV20-1	TRBJ2-7	-	CSASHPGTEAYEQYF	TGCAGTGCTAGCCACCCCGGGACTGAAGCCTACGAGCAGTACTTC
many	14	TRBV7-2	TRBJ2-2	-	CASSSEGITGELFF	TGTGCCAGCAGCTCGGAGGGGATCACCGGGGAGCTGTTTTTT
-	14	TRBV12-3/TRBV12-4	TRBJ2-1	-	CASTVGDIDNEQFF	TGTGCCAGCACCGTGGGAGACATAGACAATGAGCAGTTCTTC
few	15	TRBV20-1	TRBJ1-3	-	CSASTQDWSGNTIYF	TGCAGTGCTAGTACCCAGGACTGGTCTGGAAACACCATATATTTT
many	16	TRBV30	TRBJ1-5	-	CAWSVSDSKSGQPQHF	TGTGCCTGGAGTGTATCGGACTCAAAGTCGGGTCAGCCCCAGCATTTT
many	13	TRBV10-3	TRBJ2-1	-	CAISGRAYNEQFF	TGTGCCATCAGTGGCCGGGCTTACAATGAGCAGTTCTTC
many	14	TRBV12-3/TRBV12-4	TRBJ2-7	-	CASSLWKGPPGQYF	TGTGCCAGCAGCCTGTGGAAGGGCCCCCCTGGGCAGTACTTC
few	13	TRBV28	TRBJ1-2	-	CASSPLGRDGYTF	TGTGCCAGCAGCCCCCTAGGGAGAGACGGCTACACCTTC
many	17	TRBV15	TRBJ2-3	TRBD2	CATSSAPAGGWRDTQYF	TGTGCCACCAGCAGTGCCCCAGCGGGGGGCTGGCGGGATACGCAGTATTTT
once	15	TRBV19	TRBJ2-2	TRBD1	CASKPGQGNTGELFF	TGTGCCAGTAAGCCGGGACAGGGGAACACCGGGGAGCTGTTTTTT
many	16	TRBV28	TRBJ2-3	TRBD2	CASSPTTSGFTDTQYF	TGTGCCAGCAGTCCTACGACTAGCGGATTTACAGATACGCAGTATTTT
-	14	TRBV7-3	TRBJ2-5	-	CASSFAGAEETQYF	TGTGCCAGCAGCTTTGCGGGGGCTGAGGAGACCCAGTACTTC
many	15	TRBV3-1	TRBJ2-1	TRBD2	CASSQVAGVGNEQFF	TGTGCCAGCAGCCAAGTAGCGGGAGTGGGAAATGAGCAGTTCTTC
few	13	TRBV28	TRBJ1-4	-	CASALTQNEKLFF	TGTGCCAGCGCCTTGACCCAAAATGAAAAACTGTTTTTT
many	14	TRBV29-1	TRBJ1-2	-	CSVEGTPTNNGYTF	TGCAGCGTTGAAGGGACCCCCACAAACAATGGCTACACCTTC
many	17	TRBV6-2/TRBV6-3	TRBJ2-1	TRBD2	CASSQIGLVASYNEQFF	TGTGCCAGCAGTCAAATAGGACTAGTTGCCTCCTACAATGAGCAGTTCTTC
-	16	TRBV18	TRBJ1-3	-	CASSSSRAQTGNTMYF	TGTGCCAGCTCCTCGAGCCGGGCGCAAACTGGAAACACCATGTATTTT
many	14	TRBV27	TRBJ1-1	-	CASSREGRRTEAFF	TGTGCCAGCAGTCGAGAGGGAAGGCGCACTGAAGCTTTCTTT
few	14	TRBV10-3	TRBJ1-1	-	CAISERQLNTEAFF	TGTGCCATCAGTGAGCGACAGTTGAACACTGAAGCTTTCTTT
-	15	TRBV6-1	TRBJ2-2	-	CASSLDGLSTGELFF	TGTGCCAGCAGTCTCGACGGTTTGAGCACCGGGGAGCTGTTTTTT
many	18	TRBV27	TRBJ2-7	TRBD2	CASSFLGTSGRAPNEQYF	TGTGCCAGCAGTTTCCTTGGGACTAGCGGGAGGGCCCCCAACGAGCAGTACTTC
-	13	TRBV2	TRBJ2-3	-	CASSEGITHAQYF	TGTGCCAGCAGTGAAGGTATAACCCACGCCCAGTATTTT
many	17	TRBV28	TRBJ2-3	-	CASSPRGTVEGTDTQYF	TGTGCCAGCAGTCCGCGCGGGACAGTCGAGGGCACAGATACGCAGTATTTT
many	15	TRBV7-9	TRBJ2-1	-	CASSLIGATYNEQFF	TGTGCCAGCAGCTTAATCGGGGCCACCTACAATGAGCAGTTCTTC